Following are 3 T cell receptor beta chains from one sample sequenced in a study of T cell responses to AZD1222 COVID-19 vaccine. Here immunoSEQ multiplex PCR was the method, and the copy in TCRdb shows in-frame clones only, minus some. The sample records 33,000 or so clones, around nine tenths being singletons. The source was peripheral blood, collected 28 days after the second AZD1222 dose. These TCRs come from an adult who received the AZD1222 COVID-19 vaccine.

This clone was seen a few times. This chain uses TRBV4-3 with TRBJ1-1; 8 bases map to TRBD1. The CDR3 length is 16 residues. Losses at the gene ends were 4 bases for V and 1 base for J; bases not matched to a gene: 8. Germline V gene lookup returns CDR1 LGHNA and CDR2 YSLEER. The CDR3 coding sequence is TGCGCCAGCAGCCTAGGGACAGGTGGGAAGAACACTGAAGCTTTCTTT. It yields the protein CASSLGTGGKNTEAFF.

The CDR3 region is CASSQGGTGANVLTF. The CDR3 DNA reads as TGTGCCAGTAGTCAAGGGGGAACCGGGGCCAACGTCCTGACTTTC. This chain joins TRBV19 and TRBJ2-6; D may be TRBD1 (6 bases). Germline lookup yields CDR1 LNHDA and CDR2 SQIVND (reference sequence). This CDR3 has 15 amino acids. V lost 5 bases, J lost 4 bases, and 12 bases lay in between.

The chain recombines TRBV19 with TRBJ2-1; D might be TRBD1 (5 bases). The V end was cut by 5 bases, the J end by 8 bases, with 13 bases between. Germline V CDR1 and CDR2: LNHDA, SQIVND (reference sequence). The CDR3 loop spans 13 amino acids. The CDR3 bases are TGTGCCAGTAGTCCCCACCAGGGTTATGAGCAGTTCTTC. This gives the protein CASSPHQGYEQFF.